This T cell receptor beta chain was recovered during a study of cytomegalovirus exposure and HLA in healthy donors. Study-wide results and limits: Rates of TCR association differed by HLA locus in a later analysis, with DRB1 highest and HLA-C lowest. TCR beta V segments were, for the most part, productive about 87% or about 30% of the time in an earlier analysis. Across donors, most TCRs were seen rarely, yet some public ones were widespread. Of the V segments, some could not be distinguished, including TRBV6-2 and TRBV6-3, and were excluded.

Trimming left V 7 bases short and J 2 bases short, with 15 bases between. Germline CDR1 is SGHAT and CDR2 is FQNNGV. The CDR3 has 15 residues. With regard to this clone: The antigen is unknown.

The PCR was carried out with 60 Vbeta primers and 13 Jbeta primers. The table came from immunoSEQ multiplex PCR; TCRdb's copy has only in-frame clones and leaves some out. The sample has roughly 100,000 clones, 76% seen once. This chain connects TRBV11-2 to TRBJ1-3; D is unclear. The source material was PBMCs. This TCR was recovered from a man between 25 and 39 years old in good health and CMV-seropositive. The CDR3 is CASTNWEGTGNTIYF. Here the CDR3 DNA reads TGTGCCAGCACCAACTGGGAGGGTACTGGAAACACCATATATTTT.